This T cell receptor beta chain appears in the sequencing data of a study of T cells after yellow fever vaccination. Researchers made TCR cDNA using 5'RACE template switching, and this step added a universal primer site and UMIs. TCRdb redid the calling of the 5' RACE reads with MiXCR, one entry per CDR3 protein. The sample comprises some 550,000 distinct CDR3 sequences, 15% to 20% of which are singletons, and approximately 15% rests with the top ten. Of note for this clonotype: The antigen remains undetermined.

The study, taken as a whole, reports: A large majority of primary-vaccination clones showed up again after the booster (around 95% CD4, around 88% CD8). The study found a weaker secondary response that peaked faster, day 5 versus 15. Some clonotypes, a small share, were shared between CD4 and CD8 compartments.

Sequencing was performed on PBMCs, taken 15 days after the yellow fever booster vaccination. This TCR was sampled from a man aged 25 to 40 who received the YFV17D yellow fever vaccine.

CDR3 in amino acids: CATSDFNGGGANVLTF. For the CDR3, the DNA is TGTGCCACCAGTGATTTTAACGGCGGTGGGGCCAACGTCCTGACTTTC. The chain has TRBV24-1 and TRBJ2-6; no reliable D call. The CDR3 extends over 16 amino acids. CDR1 and CDR2 (germline): KGHDR, SFDVKD. Trimming took off 1 base at V and 3 bases at J, with 9 bases between the two ends.